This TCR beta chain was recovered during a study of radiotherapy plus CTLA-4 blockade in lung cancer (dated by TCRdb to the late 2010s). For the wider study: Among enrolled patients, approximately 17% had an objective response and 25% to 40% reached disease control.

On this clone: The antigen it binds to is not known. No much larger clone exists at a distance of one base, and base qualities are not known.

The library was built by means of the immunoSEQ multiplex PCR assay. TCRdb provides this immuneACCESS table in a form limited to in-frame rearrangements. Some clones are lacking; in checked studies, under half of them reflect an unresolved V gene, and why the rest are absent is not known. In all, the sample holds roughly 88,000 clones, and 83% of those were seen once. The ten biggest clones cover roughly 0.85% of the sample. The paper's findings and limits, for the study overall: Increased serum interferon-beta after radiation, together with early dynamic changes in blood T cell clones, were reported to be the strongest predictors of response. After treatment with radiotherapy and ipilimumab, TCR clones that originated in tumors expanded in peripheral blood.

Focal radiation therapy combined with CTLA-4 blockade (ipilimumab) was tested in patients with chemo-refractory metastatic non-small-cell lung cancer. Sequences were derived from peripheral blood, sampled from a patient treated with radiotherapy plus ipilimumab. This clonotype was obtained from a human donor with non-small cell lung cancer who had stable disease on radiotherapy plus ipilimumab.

The nucleotide sequence reads TGTGCCAGCAGCCCAGCGACTAGCGGGTACAATGAGCAGTTCTTC. It codes for CASSPATSGYNEQFF. The chain joins TRBV9 to TRBJ2-1; 10 central nucleotides agree with TRBD2. Reading the germline V gene gives CDR1 SGDLS and CDR2 YYNGEE. The CDR3 starts with the cysteine, ends with the phenylalanine, and has 15 residues. Only CDR3 DNA remains: 45 bases, in frame from the first base. V ends up 4 bases short and J 4 bases short, with an unmatched junction base count of 5.